The next 18 T cell receptor beta chains were all read from a single sample in a study of OX40 agonist ivuxolimab in advanced cancers. The repertoire was sequenced with immunoSEQ multiplex PCR; TCRdb's copy has only in-frame clones and lacks some. The sample has approximately 80,000 clones, 80% to 95% seen once. The material sequenced was CD4+ or CD8+ T cells sorted from blood, taken in a trial of the OX40 agonist ivuxolimab. These receptors originate from an adult with an advanced solid tumor such as melanoma, head and neck, liver or kidney cancer.

V gene TRBV28 combines with J gene TRBJ1-4; 9 bases map to TRBD1. The CDR3 has 16 amino acids. In germline, CDR1 is MDHEN, CDR2 SYDVKM. V was clipped by 6 bases and J by 8 bases; unmatched bases: 13. The CDR3 here is CASSLNIQGAREKLFF. The DNA of the CDR3 is TGTGCCAGCAGCCTAAATATACAGGGGGCGAGGGAAAAACTGTTTTTT.

This chain uses TRBV6-5 with TRBJ2-7, with D possibly being TRBD1 (5 bases). V was trimmed by 6 bases and J by 5 bases, leaving 11 bases between them. The length of the CDR3 is 12 residues. Germline V gene lookup returns CDR1 MNHEY and CDR2 SVGAGI. The CDR3 is CASSRLGDEQYF. The CDR3, as DNA: TGTGCCAGCAGCCGTCTAGGGGACGAGCAGTACTTC.

Turning to this clone: Compared with germline, one end of the junction differs, possibly owing to a read error. The sample contains more than one DNA sequence encoding this CDR3. V and J are TRBV10-3 and TRBJ2-7, with TRBD2 matching 11 bases. Germline CDR1 reads ENHRY; CDR2 reads SYGVKD. This CDR3 is 19 amino acids long. This CDR3 is CATSSGGLAEKVRKGEQYF. CDR3 sequence (DNA): TGCGCCACCTCTTCGGGGGGACTAGCGGAGAAGGTAAGGAAGGGCGAGCAGTACTTC.

The V and J genes are TRBV2 and TRBJ2-7, with 12 bases matching TRBD1. The CDR3 loop spans 14 amino acids. CDR1 is SNHLY, CDR2 FYNNEI, per germline. J gave up 6 bases and V 5 bases, and 5 bases lay outside the gene matches. Here the CDR3 reads CASSRDRGRSEQYF. CDR3 DNA sequence: TGTGCCAGCAGTCGGGACAGGGGGCGGTCCGAGCAGTACTTC. The whole variable domain, remainder taken from reference TRBV2 and TRBJ2-7, is EPEVTQTPSHQVTQMGQEVILRCVPISNHLYFYWYRQILGQKVEFLVSFYNNEISEKSEIFDDQFSVERPDGSNFTLKIRSTKLEDSAMYFCASSRDRGRSEQYFGPGTRLTVT.

The CDR3 loop is CASNALAGATDTQYF. DNA of the CDR3: TGTGCCAGCAACGCCCTAGCGGGAGCGACAGATACGCAGTATTTT. The rearrangement links TRBV6-6 to TRBJ2-3; 10 nucleotides match TRBD2. The junction had 7 bases not matched to a gene; V was cut back by 7 bases and J by 3 bases. Germline V CDR1 and CDR2: MNHNY, SVGAGI (reference sequence). CDR3 length: 15 residues.

The V gene is TRBV4-1, the J gene TRBJ1-5, with TRBD1 matching over 9 bases. This CDR3 region has 17 residues. Germline CDR1 reads MGHRA; CDR2 reads YSYEKL. J was trimmed by 2 bases and V by 0 bases; bases with no gene match: 5. In nucleotides, the CDR3 is TGCGCCAGCAGCCAAGAGGGACAGGGATCGGGCAATCAGCCCCAGCATTTT. Its protein product is CASSQEGQGSGNQPQHF.

The gene calls are TRBV20-1 and TRBJ2-7; D is uncertain. Per the germline V gene, CDR1 is DFQATT and CDR2 is SNEGSKA (reference sequence). The CDR3 runs 11 residues. The V end was cut by 3 bases, the J end by 6 bases, with 9 bases between. The CDR3 sequence is CSASHNGEQYF. CDR3 sequence (DNA): TGCAGTGCTAGTCACAACGGCGAGCAGTACTTC.

J is TRBJ2-3 and V is TRBV28, with 9 bases lining up with TRBD2. The CDR3 totals 15 residues. The germline CDR1 and CDR2 sequences are MDHEN and SYDVKM. The V segment lost 5 bases and the J segment 1 base; nucleotides outside the gene matches: 4. CDR3 in amino acids: CASSRPSGGTDTQYF. CDR3 coding DNA: TGTGCCAGCAGTCGACCTAGCGGGGGCACAGATACGCAGTATTTT.

This clone turned up a few times. V and J are TRBV2 and TRBJ1-1, with TRBD1 as a possible D gene (6 bases). This CDR3 comprises 11 residues. V shed 6 bases and J shed 11 bases, with 13 bases lying between them. Germline assignment: CDR1 SNHLY and CDR2 FYNNEI. The CDR3 loop is CASRTGGLAFF. The CDR3 DNA sequence: TGTGCCAGCAGGACGGGGGGGCTTGCTTTCTTT.

This clone was recorded at least ten times. CDR3 DNA sequence: TGTGCCAGCAGCCTTACAAACTACGAGCAGTACTTC. It yields the protein CASSLTNYEQYF. The gene calls are TRBV28 and TRBJ2-7, with D uncertain. Between the trimmed V and J ends, which lost 6 bases and 3 bases, there was a span of 9 bases. CDR3 length: 12 residues. Germline V gene lookup returns CDR1 MDHEN and CDR2 SYDVKM. Combining the CDR3 with reference TRBV28 and TRBJ2-7 gives the whole variable domain DVKVTQSSRYLVKRTGEKVFLECVQDMDHENMFWYRQDPGLGLRLIYFSYDVKMKEKGDIPEGYSVSREKKERFSLILESASTNQTSMYLCASSLTNYEQYFGPGTRLTVT.

V usage is TRBV23-1 and J usage is TRBJ2-1; TRBD1 or TRBD2 may be the D gene (7 bases each). TRBV23-1 counts as an open reading frame of uncertain function. The CDR3 sequence is 18 residues long. Trimming pared 7 bases from V and 6 bases from J, leaving 28 bases between. CDR3 residues: CASTPPGGVAGAANEQFF. The CDR3 DNA reads as TGCGCCAGCACCCCGCCAGGGGGTGTTGCGGGAGCCGCCAATGAGCAGTTCTTC.

The V gene is TRBV11-3, the J gene TRBJ2-7; the D gene could be TRBD1 or TRBD2 (5 bases each). Germline values: CDR1 SGHNT, CDR2 YENEEA. The CDR3 contains 13 residues. Trimming pared 5 bases from V and 0 bases from J, leaving 8 bases between. In DNA, the CDR3 is TGTGCCAGCAGCGGGACGGGCTCCTACGAGCAGTACTTC. Translation gives CASSGTGSYEQYF.

This clone appeared once. The chain links TRBV7-9 to TRBJ2-1; 7 bases are a match to TRBD1. The CDR3 runs to 17 residues. Germline assignment: CDR1 SEHNR and CDR2 FQNEAQ (reference sequence). Trimming at V came to 1 base and at J to 0 bases, leaving 6 bases not matched to a gene. The CDR3 DNA follows: TGTGCCAGCAGCTTAGACAGGGGATCGTACTCCTACAATGAGCAGTTCTTC. It translates to CASSLDRGSYSYNEQFF.

This rearrangement joins TRBV27 to TRBJ2-7; 7 positions agree with TRBD1. The germline gives CDR1 MNHEY, CDR2 SMNVEV (reference sequence). The CDR3 runs to 15 residues. V lost 3 bases to trimming and J lost 3 bases; unmatched junction nucleotides: 8. In nucleotides, the CDR3 is TGTGCCAGCAGTTTTTCCGCGACAGGGATCTACGAGCAGTACTTC. Protein sequence: CASSFSATGIYEQYF.

Concerning this clone itself: Relative to the germline gene, one junction end is altered; a read error may explain this. The gene calls are TRBV7-2 and TRBJ1-4; perhaps TRBD1 as D (6 bases). The CDR3 loop spans 18 amino acids. Germline CDR1 is SGHTA and CDR2 is FQGNSA. In nucleotides, the CDR3 is TGTGCCAGCAGCCTAGCTTTGGCAGGGGCTCCAGGAGGTCAAAAACTGTTTTTT. Protein: CASSLALAGAPGGQKLFF.

The rearrangement uses TRBV5-1 and TRBJ2-7; 8 bases map to TRBD1. The CDR3 contains 16 residues. Germline trimming cut 4 bases from V and 5 bases from J; bases unmatched to any gene: 14. Looked up from germline, CDR1 is SGHRS and CDR2 is YFSETQ. CDR3 nucleotide sequence: TGCGCCAGCAGCCAATTCCTGACAGGGGTAGAGAACGAGCAGTACTTC. It yields the protein CASSQFLTGVENEQYF.

The rearrangement links TRBV6-1 to TRBJ2-3; 11 bases match TRBD2. V was clipped by 10 bases and J by 7 bases; unmatched bases: 10. Germline-derived CDR1 and CDR2 are MNHNS and SASEGT. This CDR3 is built from 14 residues. The CDR3 here is CATRALAGVNTQYF. The DNA for the CDR3 is TGTGCCACCAGAGCACTAGCGGGAGTAAATACGCAGTATTTT.

The chain recombines TRBV7-9 with TRBJ2-2, with D tentatively TRBD1 (6 bases). The V end was cut by 5 bases, the J end by 0 bases, with 16 bases between. The CDR3 is 17 amino acids. Germline V gene data show CDR1 as SEHNR and CDR2 as FQNEAQ (reference sequence). This CDR3 is CASSPPRTVTNTGELFF. As DNA, the CDR3 is TGTGCCAGCAGCCCCCCTCGGACAGTTACGAACACCGGGGAGCTGTTTTTT. Together with reference TRBV7-9 and TRBJ2-2, the CDR3 gives the full variable domain: DTGVSQNPRHKITKRGQNVTFRCDPISEHNRLYWYRQTLGQGPEFLTYFQNEAQLEKSRLLSDRFSAERPKGSFSTLEIQRTEQGDSAMYLCASSPPRTVTNTGELFFGEGSRLTVL.